This is a list of T cell receptor beta chains from one sample in a study of cytomegalovirus exposure and HLA in healthy donors. TCRdb's copy holds only in-frame clones and misses some; the assay was immunoSEQ multiplex PCR. The table lists some 120,000 clones, 55% to 75% of them singletons. The material sequenced was PBMCs. The receptor source for this set is a woman in her 40s in good health and CMV-seropositive. The CDR3 runs from the conserved cysteine through the conserved F or W. The D gene is left open where the match is weak. Some rows mark clone size as missing; the rest say once, few, many or name a class of expanded clone.

cdr3_nt cdr3_aa clone_size j_call d_call cdr3_length v_call
TGTGCCAGCAGCCCTAGGGACTGGGAGATCACAGATACGCAGTATTTT CASSPRDWEITDTQYF - TRBJ2-3 - 16 TRBV11-2
TGTGCCAGCAGCCCCAGGACAGGGGCAAACATTCAGTACTTC CASSPRTGANIQYF - TRBJ2-4 TRBD1 14 TRBV5-6
TGCAGTGCTAACCGGGACTACGAGCAGTACTTC CSANRDYEQYF - TRBJ2-7 - 11 TRBV20-1
TGTGCCAGTAGACGGCGGCCTGACTATGGCTACACCTTC CASRRRPDYGYTF - TRBJ1-2 - 13 TRBV19
TGTGCCAGCAGCACACAGGGGAGGGAGACCCAGTACTTC CASSTQGRETQYF few TRBJ2-5 - 13 TRBV6-6
TGTGCCAGCAGCCATCTGGGACAGGGGGCGAATCAGCCCCAGCATTTT CASSHLGQGANQPQHF - TRBJ1-5 TRBD1 16 TRBV7-9
TGTGCCAGCAGCCCTAGGCGGACAGGGGGTAAGGAAGCTTTCTTT CASSPRRTGGKEAFF few TRBJ1-1 TRBD1 15 TRBV14
TGTGCCAGCAGCTTAGCGGAGGTACAGCAAGAGACCCAGTACTTC CASSLAEVQQETQYF - TRBJ2-5 - 15 TRBV7-8
TGTGCCAGCAGGGACAGGGGAGATCAGCCCCAGCATTTT CASRDRGDQPQHF few TRBJ1-5 TRBD1 13 TRBV6-5
TGTGCCAGCAGCTTTGGACAGACTAACACTGAAGCTTTCTTT CASSFGQTNTEAFF once TRBJ1-1 - 14 TRBV11-2
TGTGCCAGCAAGAGGAGGGTTAAGTTAGATGAAGCTTTCTTT CASKRRVKLDEAFF once TRBJ1-1 - 14 TRBV27
TGCGCCAGCAGCCAAGGGACTAACTCAGATACGCAGTATTTT CASSQGTNSDTQYF - TRBJ2-3 - 14 TRBV4-3
TGTGCCAGCAGCGCGGGACAGGGAATCTTGGGCTACACCTTC CASSAGQGILGYTF - TRBJ1-2 TRBD1 14 TRBV7-2
TGCGCCAGCAGTGAATGGCTAGCGGGAGGCTACACCTTC CASSEWLAGGYTF - TRBJ1-2 - 13 TRBV10-2
TGCGCCAGCAGCTCCCCTCCCGAGGAAAAACTGTTTTTT CASSSPPEEKLFF - TRBJ1-4 - 13 TRBV5-1
TGTGCCAGCAGCCTCAGACAGGGGGGTTCACCCCTCCACTTT CASSLRQGGSPLHF - TRBJ1-6 TRBD1 14 TRBV5-6
TGTGCCATCAGTGAAGGACAGTCACCCATTCAGTACTTC CAISEGQSPIQYF - TRBJ2-4 - 13 TRBV10-3
TGCGCCAGCAGCTGGACAGACCCTTCACCCCTCCACTTT CASSWTDPSPLHF - TRBJ1-6 - 13 TRBV5-1
TGTGCCAGTAGTAACCCGGGGTCGAACTATGGCTACACCTTC CASSNPGSNYGYTF - TRBJ1-2 - 14 TRBV19
TGCGCCAGCAGCACGACCCACGGACAGTTAAGAAGGTATAGCAATCAGCCCCAGCATTTT CASSTTHGQLRRYSNQPQHF - TRBJ1-5 - 20 TRBV5-1
TGTGCCAGCAGCCGGGACAGGGGGGCCTATGGCTACACCTTC CASSRDRGAYGYTF - TRBJ1-2 TRBD1 14 TRBV7-2
TGTGCCAGCAGTTTCTCGGGACTAGCGGCCAATGAGCAGTTCTTC CASSFSGLAANEQFF - TRBJ2-1 TRBD2 15 TRBV6-5
TGTGCCAGCAGTGAACCCCAGGGCAACTATGGCTACACCTTC CASSEPQGNYGYTF - TRBJ1-2 - 14 TRBV2
TGTGCCAGCAGTGAACCCTTCGGGACATCCTCCTACGAGCAGTACTTC CASSEPFGTSSYEQYF - TRBJ2-7 - 16 TRBV6-1
TGTGCCAGCAGCCTGGAGGGACAGCTCCAAGAGACCCAGTACTTC CASSLEGQLQETQYF - TRBJ2-5 - 15 TRBV7-9
TGCGCCAGCAGCTTGCGGAGCGGTAGCACCGGGGAGCTGTTTTTT CASSLRSGSTGELFF - TRBJ2-2 - 15 TRBV5-1
TGTGCCAGCACCCCGAACGAGCTTGCCTCAGATACGCAGTATTTT CASTPNELASDTQYF - TRBJ2-3 - 15 TRBV25-1
TGTGCCAGCAGCTCCGACAGGGATCAGCCCCAGCATTTT CASSSDRDQPQHF - TRBJ1-5 TRBD1 13 TRBV5-4
TGTGCCAGCAGCCAAGAAGGGGACAGGGTAAACGGCTACACCTTC CASSQEGDRVNGYTF - TRBJ1-2 TRBD1 15 TRBV4-2
TGTGCCAGCAGTTACTCGGCAGGGGTAGCGTTCTTC CASSYSAGVAFF - TRBJ2-1 - 12 TRBV6-5
TGTGCCAGCAGCCCCCAGGTGAGGAGGGAGGGTATTAGCAATCAGCCCCAGCATTTT CASSPQVRREGISNQPQHF - TRBJ1-5 - 19 TRBV7-9
TGCGCCAGCAGCCAAGACGGGGGGGCGAGGGATACGCAGTATTTT CASSQDGGARDTQYF few TRBJ2-3 TRBD2 15 TRBV4-1
TGCGCCAGCAGCCCGACTAGCCTGGGGACCCAGTACTTC CASSPTSLGTQYF - TRBJ2-5 TRBD2 13 TRBV5-1
TGTGCCAGCAGCGATGGAACTATGGGAGGCACTGAAGCTTTCTTT CASSDGTMGGTEAFF - TRBJ1-1 - 15 TRBV9
TGTGCCAGCACCCCTTTTGACAGAGAAAACTATGGCTACACCTTC CASTPFDRENYGYTF few TRBJ1-2 - 15 TRBV6-5
TGTGCCAGCAGCGTCACTAGCGGGGAGTACCAAGAGACCCAGTACTTC CASSVTSGEYQETQYF - TRBJ2-5 TRBD2 16 TRBV7-2
TGCGCCAGCAGCCAAGTAGATGGACTAGCGGCCAATGAGCAGTTCTTC CASSQVDGLAANEQFF - TRBJ2-1 TRBD2 16 TRBV4-3
TGTGCCAGCAGCCCACTCAGGGGGTCCTACGAGCAGTACTTC CASSPLRGSYEQYF - TRBJ2-7 TRBD1 14 TRBV6-5
TGTGCCAGCAGAACAAACCCCACAGATACGCAGTATTTT CASRTNPTDTQYF few TRBJ2-3 - 13 TRBV9
TGTGCCAGCAGCGTACAGGGAAACTATGGCTACACCTTC CASSVQGNYGYTF - TRBJ1-2 - 13 TRBV9
TGTGCCAGCAGCCAAGATCCCGGTACGCGGAATTCACCCCTCCACTTT CASSQDPGTRNSPLHF - TRBJ1-6 - 16 TRBV4-2